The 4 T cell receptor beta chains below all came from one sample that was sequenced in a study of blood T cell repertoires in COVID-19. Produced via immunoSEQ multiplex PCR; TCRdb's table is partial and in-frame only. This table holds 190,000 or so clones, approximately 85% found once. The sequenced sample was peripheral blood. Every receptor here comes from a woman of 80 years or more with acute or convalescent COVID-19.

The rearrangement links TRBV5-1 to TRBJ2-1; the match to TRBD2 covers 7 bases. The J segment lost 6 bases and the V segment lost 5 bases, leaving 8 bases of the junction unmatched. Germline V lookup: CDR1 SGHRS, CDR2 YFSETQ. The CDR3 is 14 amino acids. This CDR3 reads CASRSTGRGNEQFF. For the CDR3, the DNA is TGCGCCAGCAGGTCGACGGGGAGGGGCAATGAGCAGTTCTTC. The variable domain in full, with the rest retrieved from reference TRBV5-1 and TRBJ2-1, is KAGVTQTPRYLIKTRGQQVTLSCSPISGHRSVSWYQQTPGQGLQFLFEYFSETQRNKGNFPGRFSGRQFSNSRSEMNVSTLELGDSALYLCASRSTGRGNEQFFGPGTRLTVL.

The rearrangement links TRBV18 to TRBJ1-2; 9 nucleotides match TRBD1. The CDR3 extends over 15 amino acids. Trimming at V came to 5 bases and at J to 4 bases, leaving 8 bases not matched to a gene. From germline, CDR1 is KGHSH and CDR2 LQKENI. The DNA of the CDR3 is TGTGCCAGCTCAACCACGGGGACAGGGACCTATGGCTACACCTTC. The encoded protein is CASSTTGTGTYGYTF.

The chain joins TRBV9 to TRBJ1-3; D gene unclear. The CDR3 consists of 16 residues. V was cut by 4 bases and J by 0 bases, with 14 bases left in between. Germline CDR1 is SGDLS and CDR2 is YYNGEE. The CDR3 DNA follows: TGTGCCAGCAGCCCCCAATATGCGAACTCTGGAAACACCATATATTTT. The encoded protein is CASSPQYANSGNTIYF.

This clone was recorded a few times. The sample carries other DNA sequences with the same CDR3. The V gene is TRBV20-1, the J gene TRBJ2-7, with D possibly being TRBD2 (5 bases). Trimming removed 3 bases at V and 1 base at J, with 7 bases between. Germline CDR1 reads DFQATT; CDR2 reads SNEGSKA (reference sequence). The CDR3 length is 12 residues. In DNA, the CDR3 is TGCAGTGCTAGTGCGGGTTCCTACGAGCAGTACTTC. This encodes CSASAGSYEQYF.